The sequence of this T cell receptor (beta chain) was determined in a study of cytomegalovirus exposure and HLA in healthy donors. Concerning this clone itself: The antigen remains undetermined.

The assay was immunoSEQ multiplex PCR, and TCRdb's table has in-frame clones only and misses some. This table has some 38,000 clones, around 93% appearing once. The CDR3 contains 15 residues. Trimming pared 5 bases from V and 8 bases from J, leaving 19 bases between. Germline V gene sequence: CDR1 SGHAT, CDR2 FQNNGV. Study findings and constraints: Listed as cytomegalovirus-associated were over 150 TCR beta chains.

The chain is built from TRBV11-2 and TRBJ2-1; D might be TRBD2 (6 bases). The sample taken for sequencing was PBMCs. This clonotype originated in a young man in good health and CMV-seronegative. The CDR3 DNA reads as TGTGCCAGCAGCCCCGCGGATGGCGGGATGGATGAGCAGTTCTTC. It specifies CASSPADGGMDEQFF.